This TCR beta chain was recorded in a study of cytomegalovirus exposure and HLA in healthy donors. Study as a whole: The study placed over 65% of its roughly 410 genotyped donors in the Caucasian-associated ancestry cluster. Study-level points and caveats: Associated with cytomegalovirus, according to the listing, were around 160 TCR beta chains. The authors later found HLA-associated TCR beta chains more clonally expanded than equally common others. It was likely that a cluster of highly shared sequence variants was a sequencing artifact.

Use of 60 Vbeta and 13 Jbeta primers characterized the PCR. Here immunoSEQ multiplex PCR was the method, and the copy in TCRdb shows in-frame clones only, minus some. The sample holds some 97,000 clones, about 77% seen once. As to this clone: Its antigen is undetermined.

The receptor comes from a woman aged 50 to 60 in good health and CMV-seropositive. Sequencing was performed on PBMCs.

CDR3 nucleotide sequence: TGCGCCAGCAGCCGGTCCGGGACAGGGAGGGCTGAAGCTTTCTTT. The encoded protein is CASSRSGTGRAEAFF. J is TRBJ1-1 and V is TRBV4-1; 9 nucleotides align to TRBD1. The germline V gene encodes CDR1 MGHRA and CDR2 YSYEKL. The CDR3 sequence is 15 residues long. The trim removed 4 bases at V and 6 bases at J, leaving 9 bases unmatched.